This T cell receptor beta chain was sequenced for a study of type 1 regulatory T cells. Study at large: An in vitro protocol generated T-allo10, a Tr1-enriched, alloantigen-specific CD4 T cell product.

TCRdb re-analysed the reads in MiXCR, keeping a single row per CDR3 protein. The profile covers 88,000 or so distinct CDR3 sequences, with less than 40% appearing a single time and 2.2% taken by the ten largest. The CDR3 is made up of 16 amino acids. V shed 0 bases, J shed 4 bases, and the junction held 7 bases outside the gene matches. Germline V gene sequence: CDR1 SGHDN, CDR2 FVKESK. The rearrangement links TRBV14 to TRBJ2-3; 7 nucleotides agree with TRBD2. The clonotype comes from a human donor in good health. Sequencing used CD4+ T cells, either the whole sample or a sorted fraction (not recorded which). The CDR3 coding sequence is TGTGCCAGCAGCCAAGATCTGGCGGGAGTGGCAGATACGCAGTATTTT. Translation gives CASSQDLAGVADTQYF.